This T cell receptor beta chain was identified in a study of cytomegalovirus exposure and HLA in healthy donors. Primers for the PCR totalled 60 Vbeta and 13 Jbeta. TCRdb's copy holds only in-frame clones and misses some; the assay was immunoSEQ multiplex PCR. The sample yields 95,000 to 130,000 clones, 8.5% to 10% seen once. This clone was counted only a few times. What it binds is not known. V lost 0 bases, J lost 0 bases, and 7 bases lay in between. From germline, CDR1 is SGHRS and CDR2 YFSETQ. There are 15 residues in the CDR3. General study points: A missense variant in DCLRE1C was later tied to TCR beta V- and J-gene trimming. The authors listed 150 to 200 TCR beta chains as cytomegalovirus-associated.

Sequencing input: PBMCs. This TCR was sampled from a man aged 25-40 years in good health and CMV-seronegative. This sequence joins TRBV5-1 and TRBJ1-3; D is undetermined. The CDR3 nucleotides read TGCGCCAGCAGCTTGGCCCCAGGCTCTGGAAACACCATATATTTT. Amino acid sequence: CASSLAPGSGNTIYF.